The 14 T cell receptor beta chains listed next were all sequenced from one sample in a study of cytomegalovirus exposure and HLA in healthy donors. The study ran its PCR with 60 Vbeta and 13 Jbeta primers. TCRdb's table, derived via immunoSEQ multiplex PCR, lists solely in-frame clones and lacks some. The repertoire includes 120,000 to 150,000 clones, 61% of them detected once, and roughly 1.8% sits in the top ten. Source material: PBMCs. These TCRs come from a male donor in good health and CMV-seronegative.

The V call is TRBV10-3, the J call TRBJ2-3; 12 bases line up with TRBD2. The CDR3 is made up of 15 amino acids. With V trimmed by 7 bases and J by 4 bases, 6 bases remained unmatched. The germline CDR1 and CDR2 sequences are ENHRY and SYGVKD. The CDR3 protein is CAIKASGGGADTQYF. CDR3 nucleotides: TGTGCCATCAAGGCTAGCGGGGGGGGTGCAGATACGCAGTATTTT.

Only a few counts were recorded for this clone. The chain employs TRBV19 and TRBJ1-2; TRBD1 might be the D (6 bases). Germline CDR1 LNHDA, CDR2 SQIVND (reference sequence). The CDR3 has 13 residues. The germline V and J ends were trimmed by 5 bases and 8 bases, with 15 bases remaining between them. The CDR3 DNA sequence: TGTGCCAGTAGTCCCGAACAGGGAAGGGGCTACACCTTC. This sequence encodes CASSPEQGRGYTF.

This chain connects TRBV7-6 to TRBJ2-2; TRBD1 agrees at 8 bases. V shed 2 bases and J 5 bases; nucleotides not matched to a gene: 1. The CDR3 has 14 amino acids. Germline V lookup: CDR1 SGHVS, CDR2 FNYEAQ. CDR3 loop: CASSLTGGTGELFF. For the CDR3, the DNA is TGTGCCAGCAGCTTAACAGGGGGGACCGGGGAGCTGTTTTTT.

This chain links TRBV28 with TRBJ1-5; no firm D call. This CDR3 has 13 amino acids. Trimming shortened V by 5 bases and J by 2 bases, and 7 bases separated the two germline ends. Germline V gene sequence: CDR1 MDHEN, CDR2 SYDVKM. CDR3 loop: CASSEGGNQPQHF. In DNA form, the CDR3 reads TGTGCCAGCAGTGAAGGAGGCAATCAGCCCCAGCATTTT.

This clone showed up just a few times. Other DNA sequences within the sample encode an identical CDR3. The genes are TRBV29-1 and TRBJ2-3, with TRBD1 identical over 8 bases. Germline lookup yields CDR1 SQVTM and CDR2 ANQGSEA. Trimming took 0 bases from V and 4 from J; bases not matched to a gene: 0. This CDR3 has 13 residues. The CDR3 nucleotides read TGCAGCGTTGAAGAGACAGGGGCAGATACGCAGTATTTT. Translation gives CSVEETGADTQYF.

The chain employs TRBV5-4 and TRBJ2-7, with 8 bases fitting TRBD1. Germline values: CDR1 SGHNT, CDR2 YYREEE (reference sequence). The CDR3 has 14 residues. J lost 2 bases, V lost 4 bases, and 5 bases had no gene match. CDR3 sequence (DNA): TGTGCCAGCAGCAATCCGGGACAGGCCTACGAGCAGTACTTC. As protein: CASSNPGQAYEQYF.

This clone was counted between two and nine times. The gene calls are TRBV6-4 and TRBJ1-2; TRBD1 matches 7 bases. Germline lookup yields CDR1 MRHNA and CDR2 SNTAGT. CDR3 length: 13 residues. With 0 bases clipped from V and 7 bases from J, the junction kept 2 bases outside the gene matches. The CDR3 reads CASSDSGTAGYTF. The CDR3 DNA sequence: TGTGCCAGCAGTGACTCAGGGACAGCTGGCTACACCTTC.

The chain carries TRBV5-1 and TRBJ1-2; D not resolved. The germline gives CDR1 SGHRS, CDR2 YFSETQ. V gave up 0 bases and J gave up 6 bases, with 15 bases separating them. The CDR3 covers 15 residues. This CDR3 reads CASSLEFAGLNGYTF. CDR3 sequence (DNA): TGCGCCAGCAGCTTGGAGTTTGCCGGGTTGAATGGCTACACCTTC.

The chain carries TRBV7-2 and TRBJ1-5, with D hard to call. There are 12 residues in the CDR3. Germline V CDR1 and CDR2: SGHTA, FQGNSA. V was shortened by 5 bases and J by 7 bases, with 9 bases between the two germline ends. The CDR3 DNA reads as TGTGCCAGCAGCGCGTATACGCAGCCCCAGCATTTT. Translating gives CASSAYTQPQHF.

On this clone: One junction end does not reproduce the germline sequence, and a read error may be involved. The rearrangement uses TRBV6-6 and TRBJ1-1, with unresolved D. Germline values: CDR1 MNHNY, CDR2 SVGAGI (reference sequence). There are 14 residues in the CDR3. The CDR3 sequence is CASSHNAVKTEAFF. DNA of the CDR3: TGTGCCAGCAGCCACAACGCCGTGAAGACTGAAGCTTTCTTT.

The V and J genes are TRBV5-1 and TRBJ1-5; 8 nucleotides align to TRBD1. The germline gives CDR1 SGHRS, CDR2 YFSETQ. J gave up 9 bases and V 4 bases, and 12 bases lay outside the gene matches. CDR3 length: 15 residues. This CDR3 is CASSPGTGLGGPQHF. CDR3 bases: TGCGCCAGCAGCCCTGGGACAGGCCTCGGGGGGCCCCAGCATTTT.

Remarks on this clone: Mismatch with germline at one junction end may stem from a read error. The CDR3 spells CASSSPGTGMSGYPF. CDR3 nucleotides: TGTGCCAGCAGCTCCCCCGGGACAGGGATGAGCGGCTACCCCTTC. V usage is TRBV11-2 and J usage is TRBJ1-2; the match to TRBD1 covers 9 bases. The CDR3 consists of 15 residues. Germline V gene data show CDR1 as SGHAT and CDR2 as FQNNGV.

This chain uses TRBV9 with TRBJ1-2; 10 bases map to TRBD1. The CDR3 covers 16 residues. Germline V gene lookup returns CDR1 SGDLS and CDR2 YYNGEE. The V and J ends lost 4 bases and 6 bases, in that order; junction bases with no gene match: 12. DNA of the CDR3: TGTGCCAGCAGCCGGGCGGGAGGACAGGGGGGAGATGGCTACACCTTC. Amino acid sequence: CASSRAGGQGGDGYTF.

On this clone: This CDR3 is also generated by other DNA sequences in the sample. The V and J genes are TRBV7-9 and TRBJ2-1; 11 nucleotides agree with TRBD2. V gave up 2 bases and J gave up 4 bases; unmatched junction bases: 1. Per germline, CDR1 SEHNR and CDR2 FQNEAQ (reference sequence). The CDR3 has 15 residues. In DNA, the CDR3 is TGTGCCAGCAGCTTACTAGCGGGGGGATACAATGAGCAGTTCTTC. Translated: CASSLLAGGYNEQFF.